The clone carrying this T cell receptor (beta chain) came up many times. Unique molecular identifiers were incorporated into the prepared TCRbeta library. TCRdb used MiXCR to reprocess the PCR reads, holding one entry per CDR3 protein. The sample records approximately 490,000 distinct CDR3 sequences, around 12% being singletons. V lost 3 bases and J 3 bases, leaving 12 bases between the germline ends. CDR3 size: 14 residues. In germline, CDR1 is SGHRS, CDR2 YFSETQ. This sample stems from a study of T-cell reconstitution after alpha-beta-depleted transplantation in children. The J gene is TRBJ1-1, the V gene TRBV5-1; D is possibly TRBD1 (5 bases). The sequencing here drew on PBMCs from the stem cell graft donor, taken from the stem cell graft. This TCR was recovered from a human donor who donated a stem cell graft to a child with combined immunodeficiency. The CDR3 reads CASSSAGGDTEAFF. The DNA of the CDR3 is TGCGCCAGCAGCTCGGCGGGGGGTGACACTGAAGCTTTCTTT.